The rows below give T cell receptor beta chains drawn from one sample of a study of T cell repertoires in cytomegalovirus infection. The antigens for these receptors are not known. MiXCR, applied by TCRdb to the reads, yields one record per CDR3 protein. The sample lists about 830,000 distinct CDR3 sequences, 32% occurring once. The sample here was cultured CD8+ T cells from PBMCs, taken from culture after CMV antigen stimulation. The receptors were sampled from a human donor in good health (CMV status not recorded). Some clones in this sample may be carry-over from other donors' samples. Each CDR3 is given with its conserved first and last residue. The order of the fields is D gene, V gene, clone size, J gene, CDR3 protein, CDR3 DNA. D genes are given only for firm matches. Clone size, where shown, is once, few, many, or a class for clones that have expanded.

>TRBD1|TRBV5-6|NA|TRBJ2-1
CASSLDYTGTGENNEQFF
TGTGCCAGCAGCTTGGACTACACGGGGACAGGGGAAAACAATGAGCAGTTCTTC
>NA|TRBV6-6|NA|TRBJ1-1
CASNGWNTEAFF
TGTGCCAGCAATGGATGGAACACTGAAGCTTTCTTT
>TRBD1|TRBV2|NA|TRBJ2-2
CASSEAGRGLRTGELFF
TGTGCCAGCAGTGAAGCCGGCAGGGGGCTGAGAACCGGGGAGCTGTTTTTT
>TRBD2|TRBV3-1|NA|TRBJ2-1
CASSQVRGGYNEQFF
TGTGCCAGCAGCCAAGTTCGCGGGGGTTACAATGAGCAGTTCTTC
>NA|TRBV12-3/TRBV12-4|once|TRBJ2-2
CASSYGISQLGNTGELFF
TGTGCCAGCAGTTACGGGATTAGTCAGCTGGGGAACACCGGGGAGCTGTTTTTT
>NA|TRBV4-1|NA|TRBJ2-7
CASSHPGDRTYEQYF
TGCGCCAGCAGCCACCCGGGAGACCGCACCTACGAGCAGTACTTC
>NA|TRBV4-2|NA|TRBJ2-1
CASSQELADSYNEQFF
TGTGCCAGCAGCCAGGAATTAGCGGATTCCTACAATGAGCAGTTCTTC
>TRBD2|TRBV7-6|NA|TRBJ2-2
CASSLGVAGGRNTGELFF
TGTGCCAGCAGCCTAGGAGTAGCGGGGGGACGGAACACCGGGGAGCTGTTTTTT
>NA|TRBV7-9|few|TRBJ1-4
CASSLAWGTPVTNEKLFF
TGTGCCAGCAGCTTAGCGTGGGGGACCCCAGTAACTAATGAAAAACTGTTTTTT
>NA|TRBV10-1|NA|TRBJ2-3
CASSSPSGTPSTDTQYF
TGCGCCAGCAGTTCCCCCTCCGGGACACCGAGCACAGATACGCAGTATTTT
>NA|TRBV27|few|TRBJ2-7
CATASPIHYEQYF
TGTGCCACCGCGTCGCCAATCCACTACGAGCAGTACTTC
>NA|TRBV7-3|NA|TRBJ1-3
CASSFAGARNTIYF
TGTGCCAGCAGCTTCGCTGGGGCTAGAAACACCATATATTTT
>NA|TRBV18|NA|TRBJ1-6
CASSPLETDLLLDSYNSPLHF
TGTGCCAGCTCACCGCTAGAGACAGACCTATTGCTCGACTCCTATAATTCACCCCTCCACTTT
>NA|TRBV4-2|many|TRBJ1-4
CASSQAYSAGEKLFF
TGTGCCAGCAGCCAGGCCTATTCGGCGGGGGAAAAACTGTTTTTT
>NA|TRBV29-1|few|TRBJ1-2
CSVIQGEGGYTF
TGCAGCGTAATACAGGGAGAGGGGGGCTACACCTTC
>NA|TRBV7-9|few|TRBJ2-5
CASSFLGFRETQYF
TGTGCCAGCAGCTTCTTAGGGTTCCGGGAGACCCAGTACTTC
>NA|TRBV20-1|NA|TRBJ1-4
CSAENHRMNEKLFF
TGCAGTGCGGAAAACCATAGGATGAATGAAAAACTGTTTTTT
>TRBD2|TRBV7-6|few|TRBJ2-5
CASSIRGGQETQYF
TGTGCCAGCAGCATTCGGGGGGGACAAGAGACCCAGTACTTC
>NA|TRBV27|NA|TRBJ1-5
CASSLIPLGGNQPQHF
TGTGCCAGCAGTTTAATACCCCTTGGCGGCAATCAGCCCCAGCATTTT
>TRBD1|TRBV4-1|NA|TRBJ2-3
CASSQGRDRGVDTQYF
TGCGCCAGCAGCCAAGGGCGGGACAGGGGTGTAGATACGCAGTATTTT
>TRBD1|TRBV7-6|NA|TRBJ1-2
CASSLDETGKYGYTF
TGTGCCAGCAGCTTGGATGAGACAGGGAAGTATGGCTACACCTTC
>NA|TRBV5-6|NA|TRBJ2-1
CASSLGADFYNEQFF
TGTGCCAGCAGCTTGGGGGCGGACTTCTACAATGAGCAGTTCTTC
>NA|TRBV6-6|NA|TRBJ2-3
CASSYSIQDIFKDTQYF
TGTGCCAGCAGTTACTCTATACAGGATATTTTCAAAGATACGCAGTATTTT
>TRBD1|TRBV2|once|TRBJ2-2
CASNSGTGDPVTGELFF
TGTGCCAGCAATTCCGGGACAGGGGATCCGGTCACCGGGGAGCTGTTTTTT
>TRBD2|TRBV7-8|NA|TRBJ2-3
CPSSSPTSDSNTDTQYF
TGTCCCAGCAGCTCCCCGACTAGCGACTCTAACACAGATACGCAGTATTTT
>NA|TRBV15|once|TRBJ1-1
CATSKGLPNTEAFF
TGTGCCACCAGCAAGGGACTTCCCAACACTGAAGCTTTCTTT
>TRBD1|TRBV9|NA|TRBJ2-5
CASSVEPGGETQYF
TGTGCCAGCAGCGTAGAACCAGGGGGAGAGACCCAGTACTTC
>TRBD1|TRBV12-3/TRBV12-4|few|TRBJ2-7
CASSSPSRTGSYEQYF
TGTGCCAGCAGTTCCCCATCTAGGACAGGGTCCTACGAGCAGTACTTC
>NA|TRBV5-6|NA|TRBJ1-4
CASSLSAMQSRGLFF
TGTGCCAGCAGCTTATCAGCCATGCAGTCCCGGGGGTTGTTTTTT
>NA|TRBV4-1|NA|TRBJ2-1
CASSQGPEQFF
TGCGCCAGCAGCCAAGGGCCCGAGCAGTTCTTC
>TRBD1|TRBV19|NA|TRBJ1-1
CASLTGESVRTFF
TGTGCCAGTCTGACAGGGGAATCTGTCAGGACTTTCTTT
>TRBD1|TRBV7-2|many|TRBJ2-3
CASSDPGQVISSTDTQYF
TGTGCCAGCAGCGATCCGGGACAGGTGATATCTAGCACAGATACGCAGTATTTT
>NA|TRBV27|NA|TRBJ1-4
CASSSYAQADEKLFF
TGTGCCAGCAGTTCATATGCGCAGGCAGATGAAAAACTGTTTTTT
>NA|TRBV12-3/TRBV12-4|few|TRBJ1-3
CASSFARSLLSGNTIYF
TGTGCCAGCAGTTTTGCGAGGTCTCTGCTCTCTGGAAACACCATATATTTT
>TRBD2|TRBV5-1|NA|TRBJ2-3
CASSPRALAGDTKFTDTQYF
TGCGCCAGCAGCCCTCGGGCCCTAGCGGGGGACACTAAATTCACAGATACGCAGTATTTT
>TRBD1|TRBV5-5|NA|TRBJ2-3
CASSLASPGQGRADTQYF
TGTGCCAGCAGCTTGGCTTCACCGGGACAGGGGAGGGCAGATACGCAGTATTTT
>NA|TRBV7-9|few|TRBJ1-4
CASSLVWGATNEKLFF
TGTGCCAGCAGCTTAGTGTGGGGAGCAACTAATGAAAAACTGTTTTTT
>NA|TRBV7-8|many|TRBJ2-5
CASRHTTERRTQETQYF
TGTGCCAGCAGGCACACTACCGAGCGGAGGACCCAAGAGACCCAGTACTTC
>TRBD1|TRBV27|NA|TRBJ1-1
CASKLSAGTGNTEAFF
TGTGCCAGCAAACTCTCAGCCGGGACAGGGAACACTGAAGCTTTCTTT
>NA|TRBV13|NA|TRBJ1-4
CASSPGIGGEKLFF
TGTGCCAGCAGCCCAGGGATCGGGGGTGAAAAACTGTTTTTT
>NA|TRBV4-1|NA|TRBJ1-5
CASDHPQNNQPQHF
TGCGCCAGCGACCACCCCCAAAACAATCAGCCCCAGCATTTT
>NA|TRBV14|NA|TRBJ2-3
CASSQGVEGGGTDTQYF
TGTGCCAGCAGCCAAGGGGTGGAGGGCGGAGGCACAGATACGCAGTATTTT
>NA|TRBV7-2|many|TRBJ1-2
CASSVFTGKPSNYGYTF
TGTGCCAGCAGCGTATTCACAGGGAAACCTTCTAACTATGGCTACACCTTC
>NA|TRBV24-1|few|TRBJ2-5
CATSYRAQYF
TGTGCCACCAGTTACCGAGCTCAGTACTTC
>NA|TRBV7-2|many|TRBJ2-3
CASSYRDTGTDTQYF
TGTGCCAGCAGCTACCGGGACACTGGCACAGATACGCAGTATTTT
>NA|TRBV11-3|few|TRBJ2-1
CASSFNRGRLREQFF
TGTGCCAGCAGCTTCAACCGGGGCCGCCTGCGTGAGCAGTTCTTC
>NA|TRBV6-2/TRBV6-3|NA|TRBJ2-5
CASRPDHQETQYF
TGTGCCAGCAGACCGGACCACCAAGAGACCCAGTACTTC
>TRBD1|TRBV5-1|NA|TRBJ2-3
CASSLPTGGGYTDTQYF
TGCGCCAGCAGCTTGCCTACAGGGGGCGGTTACACAGATACGCAGTATTTT
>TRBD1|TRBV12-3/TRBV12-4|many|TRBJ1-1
CASSSFRGRGGNTEAFF
TGTGCCAGCAGTTCTTTCAGGGGGCGCGGGGGGAACACTGAAGCTTTCTTT
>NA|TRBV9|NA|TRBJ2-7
CASSVRDFPAEQYF
TGTGCCAGCAGCGTCCGGGACTTCCCAGCCGAGCAGTACTTC
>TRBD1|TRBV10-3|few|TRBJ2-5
CAISESLQGRTTLKETQYF
TGTGCCATCAGTGAGTCGTTACAGGGGCGAACCACGTTGAAAGAGACCCAGTACTTC
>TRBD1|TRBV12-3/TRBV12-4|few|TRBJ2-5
CASSFKPQGVQETQYF
TGTGCCAGCAGTTTTAAACCACAGGGGGTCCAAGAGACCCAGTACTTC
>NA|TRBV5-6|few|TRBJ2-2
CASSLASRGNTGELFF
TGTGCCAGCAGCTTGGCGAGCAGAGGGAACACCGGGGAGCTGTTTTTT
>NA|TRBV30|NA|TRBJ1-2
CLPGCYGYTF
TGTCTCCCGGGCTGCTATGGCTACACCTTC
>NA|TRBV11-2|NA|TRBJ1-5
CASNDGHSNQPQHF
TGTGCCAGCAACGACGGGCATAGCAATCAGCCCCAGCATTTT
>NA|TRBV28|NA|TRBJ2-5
CASSLIAAGEEETQYF
TGTGCCAGCAGTTTAATCGCGGCAGGGGAGGAAGAGACCCAGTACTTC
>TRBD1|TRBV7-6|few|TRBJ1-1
CSHRQGVIAEAFF
TGCTCCCACCGACAGGGGGTGATCGCTGAAGCTTTCTTT
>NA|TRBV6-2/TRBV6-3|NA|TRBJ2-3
CASSLRDPLEWTQYF
TGTGCCAGCAGCCTCCGCGACCCTCTCGAGTGGACGCAGTATTTT
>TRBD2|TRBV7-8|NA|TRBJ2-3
CASSPEAGGADTQYF
TGTGCCAGCAGCCCCGAGGCGGGGGGTGCAGATACGCAGTATTTT
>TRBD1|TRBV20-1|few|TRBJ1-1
CSARGYDSRGHLPEAFF
TGCAGTGCTAGAGGCTATGATAGCAGGGGGCATCTACCTGAAGCTTTCTTT